Below are 30 T cell receptor beta chains sequenced from a single sample in a study of CD8+ T cells in alopecia areata. Extraction of RNA preceded its reverse transcription into cDNA, which served as the sequencing template. TCRdb keeps only in-frame clones here, not all; method: immunoSEQ multiplex PCR. Altogether about 69,000 clones are present, 55% to 75% being singletons, with the ten largest covering over 15%. The specimen comprised CD8+ T cells sorted from blood, sampled at week 0. These receptors were taken from a human donor with alopecia areata.

This clone is classed as large (0.1 to 1%). V and J are TRBV7-2 and TRBJ2-7; D is undetermined. V lost 1 base to trimming and J lost 0 bases, with 10 bases between them. This CDR3 is built from 15 residues. Germline assignment: CDR1 SGHTA and CDR2 FQGNSA. CDR3 sequence (DNA): TGTGCCAGCAGCTTAGATCCCACGTTCTCCTACGAGCAGTACTTC. Residues: CASSLDPTFSYEQYF.

This chain links TRBV7-8 with TRBJ2-1, with D maybe TRBD2 (6 bases). Trimming stripped 7 bases from V and 3 bases from J, with 16 bases between. This CDR3 contains 15 residues. CDR1 is SGHVS and CDR2 is FQNEAQ in the germline V gene. This CDR3 is CASIPHWGDYNEQFF. The CDR3 coding sequence is TGTGCCAGCATCCCTCATTGGGGGGACTACAATGAGCAGTTCTTC.

The chain couples TRBV7-2 to TRBJ2-5; unclear D gene. V was pared by 8 bases and J by 1 base, with 14 bases between. This CDR3 has 14 residues. Germline V gene sequence: CDR1 SGHTA, CDR2 FQGNSA. The CDR3 DNA is TGTGCCAGCGGATACGTTGTTAGCCAAGAGACCCAGTACTTC. It translates to CASGYVVSQETQYF.

The chain is built from TRBV4-1 and TRBJ2-7, with 8 positions matching TRBD1. Losses at the gene ends were 4 bases for V and 4 bases for J; bases not matched to a gene: 9. The CDR3 runs 15 residues. In germline, CDR1 is MGHRA, CDR2 YSYEKL. The CDR3 protein is CASSPLAGTGYEQYF. DNA of the CDR3: TGCGCCAGCAGCCCGCTGGCCGGGACAGGATACGAGCAGTACTTC.

This clone was recorded a few times. The V call is TRBV5-1, the J call TRBJ2-7; TRBD1 agrees at 9 bases. J was trimmed by 2 bases and V by 0 bases; bases with no gene match: 0. Germline assignment: CDR1 SGHRS and CDR2 YFSETQ. The CDR3 consists of 14 residues. The CDR3 DNA follows: TGCGCCAGCAGCTTGGGGGACAGGGCCTACGAGCAGTACTTC. It codes for CASSLGDRAYEQYF.

The chain links TRBV4-2 to TRBJ2-5; 9 nucleotides agree with TRBD1. CDR1 and CDR2 from the germline V gene are LGHNA and YNFKEQ. The J segment lost 3 bases and the V segment lost 2 bases, leaving 7 bases of the junction unmatched. This CDR3 region has 16 residues. The CDR3 loop is CASSQLGQGVEETQYF. The CDR3 coding sequence is TGTGCCAGCAGCCAATTGGGACAGGGAGTTGAAGAGACCCAGTACTTC.

This clone was seen once. The chain couples TRBV5-1 to TRBJ2-7, with 7 bases that match TRBD1. The germline gives CDR1 SGHRS, CDR2 YFSETQ. The CDR3 extends over 16 amino acids. The trim removed 0 bases at V and 5 bases at J, leaving 11 bases unmatched. The CDR3 coding sequence is TGCGCCAGCAGCTTGGTTGTCGGACAGGCCGCCCACGAGCAGTACTTC. Its translation is CASSLVVGQAAHEQYF.

The chain uses TRBV7-9 and TRBJ1-2; a possible D gene is TRBD1 (6 bases). The V gene lost 4 bases and the J gene lost 4 bases, with 19 bases spanning the gap. The CDR3 loop spans 16 amino acids. Germline lookup yields CDR1 SEHNR and CDR2 FQNEAQ (reference sequence). CDR3 coding DNA: TGTGCCAGCAGCTCCGAGAGGGACACAAGAGTCTATGGCTACACCTTC. It codes for CASSSERDTRVYGYTF.

The gene calls are TRBV27 and TRBJ2-4, with D unresolved. The V gene lost 6 bases and the J gene lost 8 bases, with 14 bases spanning the gap. The CDR3 runs 13 residues. Germline V gene data show CDR1 as MNHEY and CDR2 as SMNVEV (reference sequence). The CDR3 protein is CASRGLGLDIQYF. DNA for the CDR3: TGTGCCAGCAGAGGCCTAGGTTTGGACATTCAGTACTTC.

V usage is TRBV29-1 and J usage is TRBJ1-1, with TRBD1 matching over 7 bases. Germline V CDR1 and CDR2: SQVTM, ANQGSEA. The length of the CDR3 is 13 residues. Trimming at V came to 7 bases and at J to 0 bases, leaving 5 bases not matched to a gene. The CDR3 spells CSDRTGMNTEAFF. The CDR3 DNA reads as TGCAGCGACAGGACAGGTATGAACACTGAAGCTTTCTTT.

The chain is built from TRBV7-2 and TRBJ2-5, with no clear D. V was shortened by 0 bases and J by 4 bases, with 3 bases between the two germline ends. The length of the CDR3 is 12 residues. CDR1 is SGHTA and CDR2 is FQGNSA in the germline V gene. This CDR3 is CASSLAGETQYF. The CDR3 region has the DNA TGTGCCAGCAGCTTAGCCGGAGAGACCCAGTACTTC.

Regarding this clone: This sample includes further DNA sequences coding for the same CDR3. The CDR3 protein is CAWRTGNTEAFF. The DNA of the CDR3 is TGTGCCTGGCGGACAGGGAACACTGAAGCTTTCTTT. V usage is TRBV30 and J usage is TRBJ1-1, with 7 bases aligning to TRBD1. The V segment lost 5 bases and the J segment 1 base; nucleotides outside the gene matches: 1. The CDR3 consists of 12 residues. From germline, CDR1 is GTSNPN and CDR2 SVGIG (reference sequence). The full variable domain, in which reference TRBV30 and TRBJ1-1 provide the parts outside the CDR3, is SQTIHQWPATLVQPVGSPLSLECTVEGTSNPNLYWYRQAAGRGLQLLFYSVGIGQISSEVPQNLSASRPQDRQFILSSKKLLLSDSGFYLCAWRTGNTEAFFGQGTRLTVV.

The rearrangement uses TRBV4-3 and TRBJ1-5, with D unclear. V was shortened by 0 bases and J by 1 base, with 10 bases between the two germline ends. In germline, CDR1 is LGHNA, CDR2 YSLEER. CDR3 length: 16 amino acids. The CDR3 region has the DNA TGCGCCAGCAGCCAAGATCATGGAGGGAGCAATCAGCCCCAGCATTTT. It encodes CASSQDHGGSNQPQHF.

This chain links TRBV6-5 with TRBJ1-6; perhaps TRBD1 as D (5 bases). The CDR3 length is 14 residues. CDR1 MNHEY and CDR2 SVGAGI come from the germline V gene. The germline V and J ends were trimmed by 6 bases and 8 bases, with 14 bases remaining between them. CDR3 loop: CASRPQPGHSPLHF. The CDR3 nucleotides are TGTGCCAGCAGACCACAGCCGGGACATTCACCCCTCCACTTT.

The chain has TRBV4-1 and TRBJ1-1, with a possible D match to TRBD1 (6 bases). CDR3 length equals 15 residues. Germline CDR1 and CDR2: MGHRA and YSYEKL. Trimming took 1 base from V and 7 from J, leaving 16 bases between them. DNA of the CDR3: TGCGCCAGCAGCCAAGTGGGCACAGGGAAGATTGAAGCTTTCTTT. Its translation is CASSQVGTGKIEAFF.

V usage is TRBV4-1 and J usage is TRBJ2-5, with D uncertain. Germline loops: CDR1 MGHRA, CDR2 YSYEKL. The V end was cut by 1 base, the J end by 5 bases, with 11 bases between. This CDR3 spans 14 amino acids. The CDR3 loop is CASSQGQFGETQYF. The CDR3 DNA sequence: TGCGCCAGCAGCCAAGGGCAGTTCGGGGAGACCCAGTACTTC.

DNA of the CDR3: TGTGCCAGCAGCATTCTAGCGGGGAGCACAGATACGCAGTATTTT. Its translation: CASSILAGSTDTQYF. This chain connects TRBV9 to TRBJ2-3, with 9 bases aligning to TRBD2. Germline assignment: CDR1 SGDLS and CDR2 YYNGEE. V shed 4 bases and J 0 bases; nucleotides not matched to a gene: 3. The CDR3 sequence is 15 residues long.

This sequence joins TRBV7-9 and TRBJ2-5, with no clear D. Trimming pared 4 bases from V and 6 bases from J, leaving 9 bases between. Germline assignment: CDR1 SEHNR and CDR2 FQNEAQ (reference sequence). There are 12 residues in the CDR3. The CDR3 spells CASSYAEKTQYF. The CDR3 DNA sequence: TGTGCCAGCAGCTACGCGGAAAAGACCCAGTACTTC.

The sample holds a few counts of this clone. The chain employs TRBV27 and TRBJ2-5, with D hard to call. The CDR3 loop spans 13 amino acids. The V end lost 0 bases, the J end lost 7 bases, and 9 bases lay between the germline ends. The germline V gene has CDR1 MNHEY and CDR2 SMNVEV (reference sequence). CDR3 bases: TGTGCCAGCAGTTTATCTAGAGAGGTGACCCAGTACTTC. It yields the protein CASSLSREVTQYF.

This clone has a handful of counts. The CDR3 region is CASSPGYLQETQYF. Written as DNA, the CDR3 is TGTGCCAGCAGTCCTGGGTACTTACAAGAGACCCAGTACTTC. This rearrangement joins TRBV25-1 to TRBJ2-5, with D hard to call. CDR3 length: 14 residues. Germline CDR1 reads MGHDK; CDR2 reads SYGVNS. V lost 5 bases to trimming and J lost 2 bases, with 12 bases between them.

The V and J genes are TRBV9 and TRBJ2-1, with D unresolved. CDR1 SGDLS and CDR2 YYNGEE come from the germline V gene. The CDR3 extends over 11 amino acids. Trimming shortened V by 3 bases and J by 9 bases, and 7 bases separated the two germline ends. The CDR3 nucleotides are TGTGCCAGCAGCGACTCCACTGAGCAGTTCTTC. Translating gives CASSDSTEQFF. Combining the CDR3 with reference TRBV9 and TRBJ2-1 gives the whole variable domain DSGVTQTPKHLITATGQRVTLRCSPRSGDLSVYWYQQSLDQGLQFLIQYYNGEERAKGNILERFSAQQFPDLHSELNLSSLELGDSALYFCASSDSTEQFFGPGTRLTVL.

The chain recombines TRBV29-1 with TRBJ2-1, with 14 positions matching TRBD2. The CDR3 has 15 residues. Trimming at V came to 3 bases and at J to 2 bases, leaving 0 bases not matched to a gene. Germline V gene sequence: CDR1 SQVTM, CDR2 ANQGSEA. For the CDR3, the DNA is TGCAGCGTTGAGGGACTAGCGGGGGCCTACAATGAGCAGTTCTTC. It is translated as CSVEGLAGAYNEQFF.

The chain employs TRBV27 and TRBJ2-7; D might be TRBD1 or TRBD2, each matching 5 bases. The V end was cut by 3 bases, the J end by 3 bases, with 12 bases between. The CDR3 is made up of 14 amino acids. Germline values: CDR1 MNHEY, CDR2 SMNVEV (reference sequence). The CDR3 DNA reads TGTGCCAGCAGTTTCGGGACGGATGGCTACGAGCAGTACTTC. As protein: CASSFGTDGYEQYF.

This chain uses TRBV29-1 with TRBJ1-2; 7 nucleotides line up with TRBD1. The CDR3 loop spans 13 amino acids. Germline trimming cut 6 bases from V and 2 bases from J; bases unmatched to any gene: 6. Germline CDR1 SQVTM, CDR2 ANQGSEA. The CDR3 loop is CSVKGGQNYGYTF. DNA for the CDR3: TGCAGCGTCAAGGGGGGACAGAACTATGGCTACACCTTC. Drawing the rest from reference TRBV29-1 and TRBJ1-2, the complete variable domain is SAVISQKPSRDICQRGTSLTIQCQVDSQVTMMFWYRQQPGQSLTLIATANQGSEATYESGFVIDKFPISRPNLTFSTLTVSNMSPEDSSIYLCSVKGGQNYGYTFGSGTRLTVV.

The rearrangement links TRBV9 to TRBJ1-2; TRBD1 aligns across 7 bases. With 3 bases clipped from V and 3 bases from J, the junction kept 11 bases outside the gene matches. The CDR3 totals 16 residues. The germline gives CDR1 SGDLS, CDR2 YYNGEE. The CDR3 DNA reads TGTGCCAGCAGCGAGGACAGGAGCCCTATGGACTATGGCTACACCTTC. Translating it yields CASSEDRSPMDYGYTF.

CDR3 amino acids: CASRPGTRWSETQYF. CDR3 nucleotide sequence: TGTGCCAGCAGACCCGGGACAAGGTGGTCAGAGACCCAGTACTTC. The chain couples TRBV6-5 to TRBJ2-5, with D tentatively TRBD1 (6 bases). CDR1 is MNHEY, CDR2 SVGAGI, per germline. CDR3 length equals 15 residues. Between the trimmed V and J ends, which lost 6 bases and 4 bases, there was a span of 18 bases.

This chain joins TRBV5-1 and TRBJ1-4; TRBD1 matches 8 bases. Germline-derived CDR1 and CDR2 are SGHRS and YFSETQ. Trimming took 3 bases from V and 0 from J; bases not matched to a gene: 4. CDR3 length equals 16 residues. The CDR3 nucleotides are TGCGCCAGCAGCTACGGACAGGGCGCAACTAATGAAAAACTGTTTTTT. Translated, it gives CASSYGQGATNEKLFF.

This clone was counted a few times. The rearrangement uses TRBV4-1 and TRBJ2-3; the match to TRBD2 covers 8 bases. After removal of 0 bases from V and 3 bases from J, the junction contained 8 bases not matched to a gene. This CDR3 is built from 17 residues. Germline V lookup: CDR1 MGHRA, CDR2 YSYEKL. The CDR3 here is CASSQDPPSGYTDTQYF. CDR3 coding DNA: TGCGCCAGCAGCCAAGACCCCCCTAGCGGGTATACAGATACGCAGTATTTT.

V gene TRBV2 combines with J gene TRBJ2-5, with 10 bases aligning to TRBD2. The germline V gene encodes CDR1 SNHLY and CDR2 FYNNEI. V lost 8 bases and J lost 1; bases outside the gene matches: 7. CDR3 size: 15 residues. CDR3 region: CASLPGLAAQETQYF. The DNA of the CDR3 is TGTGCCAGCCTTCCCGGACTAGCGGCCCAAGAGACCCAGTACTTC.

This clone was seen more than once but under ten times. The rearrangement uses TRBV2 and TRBJ1-5; the match to TRBD1 covers 12 bases. Germline CDR1 is SNHLY and CDR2 is FYNNEI. V gave up 6 bases and J gave up 6 bases; unmatched junction bases: 6. The length of the CDR3 is 15 residues. The CDR3 spells CASRMGQGALQPQHF. The CDR3 DNA sequence: TGTGCCAGCAGGATGGGACAGGGGGCACTTCAGCCCCAGCATTTT.